The clone carrying this T cell receptor (beta chain) is a singleton in its sample. Its target is not known. This sample was included in a study of blood T cells in healthy people across ages. The study, taken as a whole, reports: Unsorted PBMCs ruled out conclusive naive versus antigen-experienced comparison.

Combining a sample-barcoded 5' primer with a J-beta primer mix, a second PCR ran for about 7 to 12 cycles. Each cDNA molecule was tagged by a template-switch adaptor that had 12 random nucleotides. At least 3 million CDR3-containing paired-end reads were obtained per sample. TCRdb called the 5' RACE reads again in MiXCR, with one record for every CDR3 protein. The data contain roughly 860,000 distinct CDR3 sequences, 60% to 80% of them singletons. The clonotype was recovered from a man aged 30 to 45 in good health. The sequenced sample consisted of blood.

Here the CDR3 reads CASSLDGTGDNSPLHF. The CDR3 DNA follows: TGTGCCAGCAGCTTAGATGGGACAGGGGATAATTCACCCCTCCACTTT. The rearrangement links TRBV7-9 to TRBJ1-6; the match to TRBD1 covers 10 bases. CDR1 SEHNR and CDR2 FQNEAQ come from the germline V gene (reference sequence). With 1 base clipped from V and 5 bases from J, the junction kept 2 bases outside the gene matches. The CDR3 consists of 16 residues.